Below are 13 T cell receptor beta chains sequenced from a single sample in a study of long-term antiretroviral therapy in people with HIV. The immunoSEQ assay was v3.0, run at survey level. Measured with immunoSEQ multiplex PCR; TCRdb has only the in-frame clones, and not every one. The table includes some 22,000 clones, 85% detected once. The input for sequencing was unsorted PBMCs, taken 1.6 years after starting antiretroviral therapy. The origin of the receptors is a man between 40 and 49 years old with HIV.

The chain carries TRBV11-2 and TRBJ2-3, with 8 bases aligning to TRBD2. The CDR3 is 14 amino acids. Trimming at V came to 6 bases and at J to 0 bases, leaving 2 bases not matched to a gene. The V gene's germline CDR1 is SGHAT and CDR2 FQNNGV. CDR3 DNA sequence: TGTGCCAGCAGGCTAGCGGGTAGCACAGATACGCAGTATTTT. It yields the protein CASRLAGSTDTQYF.

Written as DNA, the CDR3 is TGCGCCAGCCACCATCCCCAGGGACTAACAAACAATGAGCAGTTCTTC. Encoded protein: CASHHPQGLTNNEQFF. This chain connects TRBV10-2 to TRBJ2-1; TRBD2 agrees at 7 bases. The CDR3 is 16 amino acids. Losses at the gene ends were 8 bases for V and 5 bases for J; bases not matched to a gene: 15. From germline, CDR1 is WSHSY and CDR2 SAAADI.

The chain employs TRBV30 and TRBJ2-6; 11 bases map to TRBD1. This CDR3 has 19 residues. V lost 4 bases, J lost 2 bases, and 13 bases stayed unmatched. Germline CDR1 and CDR2: GTSNPN and SVGIG (reference sequence). Here the CDR3 reads CAWMIGQGARLTGANVLTF. The CDR3 nucleotides read TGTGCCTGGATGATTGGACAGGGGGCGAGACTGACTGGGGCCAACGTCCTGACTTTC.

This sequence joins TRBV5-6 and TRBJ1-5; the D is unclear. The CDR3 totals 13 residues. Trimming cost V 1 base and J 9 bases, with 11 bases left between them. CDR1 and CDR2 (germline): SGHDT, YYEEEE. CDR3 bases: TGTGCCAGCAGCTTGCGTCCTGCGGGGCCCCAGCATTTT. Protein sequence: CASSLRPAGPQHF.

This clone has a single count. The V gene is TRBV7-9, the J gene TRBJ1-5; 11 nucleotides agree with TRBD1. The ends lost 3 bases at V and 4 bases at J; junction bases unmatched: 2. The CDR3 length is 15 residues. CDR1 is SEHNR, CDR2 FQNEAQ, per germline (reference sequence). CDR3 in amino acids: CASSLGTGGNQPQHF. CDR3 nucleotides: TGTGCCAGCAGCTTGGGGACAGGGGGTAATCAGCCCCAGCATTTT.

The gene calls are TRBV7-6 and TRBJ2-2; TRBD1 aligns across 9 bases. CDR1 and CDR2 from the germline V gene are SGHVS and FNYEAQ. This CDR3 has 16 amino acids. J gave up 8 bases and V 1 base, and 8 bases lay outside the gene matches. CDR3 loop: CASSLVGQGIHGELFF. The CDR3 bases are TGTGCCAGCAGCTTAGTAGGACAGGGGATCCATGGGGAGCTGTTTTTT.

The chain couples TRBV4-1 to TRBJ2-6, with D uncertain. From germline, CDR1 is MGHRA and CDR2 YSYEKL. This CDR3 contains 18 residues. V was shortened by 0 bases and J by 1 base, with 13 bases between the two germline ends. The CDR3 sequence is CASSQEHRYGSGANVLTF. DNA for the CDR3: TGCGCCAGCAGCCAAGAACACAGATATGGGTCTGGGGCCAACGTCCTGACTTTC.

The rearrangement uses TRBV5-5 and TRBJ2-7; 8 nucleotides match TRBD2. CDR1 is SGHKS, CDR2 YYEKEE, per germline (reference sequence). The CDR3 length is 14 residues. Trimming removed 4 bases from V and 4 bases from J; junction bases left unmatched: 7. The CDR3 DNA reads as TGTGCCAGCAGCCCGGGGGGGGGTGAATACGAGCAGTACTTC. This codes for CASSPGGGEYEQYF.

This rearrangement joins TRBV10-1 to TRBJ2-1; 9 nucleotides agree with TRBD2. Germline CDR1 WNHNN, CDR2 SYGVQD (reference sequence). The trim removed 3 bases at V and 9 bases at J, leaving 12 bases unmatched. The length of the CDR3 is 16 residues. CDR3 DNA sequence: TGCGCCAGCAGTGACTCCCTAGCGGGACCCAGAGGTGAGCAGTTCTTC. Its protein is CASSDSLAGPRGEQFF.

The V gene is TRBV10-3, the J gene TRBJ1-2, with a tentative D call TRBD1 (5 bases). The CDR3 is made up of 11 amino acids. Germline CDR1 is ENHRY and CDR2 is SYGVKD. Trimming removed 4 bases at V and 7 bases at J, with 7 bases between. The CDR3, as DNA: TGTGCCATCAGTGTAGGGGTTGGCTACACCTTC. Translation: CAISVGVGYTF.

This clone showed up just once. The CDR3, as DNA: TGTGCCAGCAGCGAGGGAATACAGGGGGATACGCAGTATTTT. Translation: CASSEGIQGDTQYF. The rearrangement uses TRBV9 and TRBJ2-3, with 7 positions matching TRBD1. Germline CDR1 is SGDLS and CDR2 is YYNGEE. This CDR3 has 14 residues. Germline trimming cut 3 bases from V and 6 bases from J; bases unmatched to any gene: 7.

This clone was seen a single time. The chain has TRBV27 and TRBJ1-1; no firm D call. CDR1 and CDR2 (germline): MNHEY, SMNVEV (reference sequence). This CDR3 spans 13 amino acids. V lost 5 bases to trimming and J lost 4 bases, with 11 bases between them. The CDR3 sequence: CASSMAGSTEAFF. The CDR3 DNA reads TGTGCCAGCAGTATGGCGGGGAGCACTGAAGCTTTCTTT.

The sample holds a few counts of this clone. The gene calls are TRBV19 and TRBJ1-5; D is unclear. Germline values: CDR1 LNHDA, CDR2 SQIVND (reference sequence). This CDR3 spans 16 amino acids. Trimming removed 3 bases at V and 1 base at J, with 13 bases between. CDR3 protein: CASSIHPTESNQPQHF. The CDR3 DNA sequence: TGTGCCAGTAGTATCCACCCAACAGAAAGCAATCAGCCCCAGCATTTT.